Sequencing of this TCR beta chain was carried out in a study of CD8 T cells in Susac syndrome (dated by TCRdb to about 2019). Background for the entire study: Among the sequenced Susac syndrome patients, over five had clinically active disease and under ten were in clinical remission. At blood withdrawal, Susac syndrome patients were either therapy-naive, taking corticosteroids (in some cases with IVIg as well), or taking IVIg alone. The study used repertoire sequencing to test whether antigen drove CD8+ T cell activation and differentiation in Susac syndrome.

CDR1 and CDR2, per the germline V gene, are MDHEN and SYDVKM. The CDR3 holds 17 amino acids from the cysteine to the phenylalanine. The CDR3 DNA has 51 bases and is translated from base 1. V ends up 3 bases short and J 4 bases short, with an unmatched junction base count of 14. Peripheral blood CD8+ and CD4+ T cells from healthy donors, Susac syndrome patients and multiple sclerosis patients were profiled using high-throughput TCR beta sequencing. Recently defined diagnostic criteria for definite or probable disease were met by the Susac syndrome patients. Bulk CD8+ and CD4+ T cells were purified by magnetic negative isolation, while CD8+ TEMRA cells were enriched using FACS. Blood was drawn into EDTA tubes, processed within 24 hours, and PBMCs were isolated by density gradient centrifugation. PBMCs intended for TCR sequencing were cryopreserved in liquid nitrogen and thawed later in a water bath at 37 degrees C. Purity of sorted or isolated CD4+, CD8+ and CD8+ TEMRA cells was at least 90%.

Study-wide findings and limitations: The number of individuals in the TCR sequencing and HLA analysis was acknowledged as relatively small. In the CD4+ T cell repertoire of Susac syndrome patients, clonal expansion was not detected.

RNA was extracted using the RNeasy kit, and about 0.45 to 1 microgram was reverse transcribed with random hexamers. The immunoSEQ multiplex PCR assay, covering 54 Vbeta and 13 Jbeta segments, was used to amplify TCR beta CDR3 regions. Bias from PCR amplification was corrected by using a synthetic template baseline for primer optimization and for computational correction. Under the source paper's analysis protocol: Reads were annotated to V, D and J genes according to IMGT and were analyzed with immunoSEQ Analyzer, with only productive sequences retained. Clonality was computed as one minus Shannon entropy normalized by log2 of the number of productive unique sequences. For each patient and control, public and private clones were evaluated among the 100 most prevalent clones. A clone was defined as Susac-specific if it was absent from the healthy and MS cohorts, from around 960 published viral clones and from other ImmuneACCESS disease sequences. Clones were called with MiXCR by TCRdb after fastp trimmed the public reads at Q25, and only in-frame beta chains were retained. Rows are unified per CDR3 protein, each entry keeping the most common DNA and genes. None of the V and J calls come from the authors' own analysis; TCRdb made them. For this sample there are 71,000 or so distinct CDR3 sequences; 93% appear just once. Over 0.12% of the sample lies in the top ten.

Details on this clonotype: The clone's antigen remains unknown. No base-level quality is on record; no much larger clone is a single base apart.

The chain joins TRBV28 to TRBJ2-7; 8 central nucleotides agree with TRBD1. Input material: CD4+ T cells from PBMCs. The receptor was derived from a human donor with Susac syndrome. The nucleotide sequence reads as follows: TGTGCCAGCAGTTTTGGGACCTCCGGGACAGGTTATTACGAGCAGTACTTC. It encodes CASSFGTSGTGYYEQYF.